The 16 T cell receptor beta chains below come from one sample, sequenced in a study of blood T cell repertoires in COVID-19. The assay was immunoSEQ multiplex PCR, and TCRdb's table has in-frame clones only and misses some. The sample has about 160,000 clones, approximately 85% seen once. The sample taken for sequencing was peripheral blood. The origin of the receptors is a man in his forties or fifties with acute or convalescent COVID-19.

V is TRBV5-1 and J is TRBJ1-6; D possibly corresponds to TRBD1 (6 bases). Germline lookup yields CDR1 SGHRS and CDR2 YFSETQ. This CDR3 is 15 amino acids long. Trimming cost V 1 base and J 7 bases, with 12 bases left between them. CDR3 nucleotide sequence: TGCGCCAGCAGCTTGAACGGACAGCCAAATTCACCCCTCCACTTT. Translated, it gives CASSLNGQPNSPLHF. Supplemented by reference TRBV5-1 and TRBJ1-6, the full variable domain reads KAGVTQTPRYLIKTRGQQVTLSCSPISGHRSVSWYQQTPGQGLQFLFEYFSETQRNKGNFPGRFSGRQFSNSRSEMNVSTLELGDSALYLCASSLNGQPNSPLHFGNGTRLTVT.

This chain uses TRBV18 with TRBJ1-1, with 8 nucleotides matching TRBD1. CDR1 KGHSH and CDR2 LQKENI come from the germline V gene. The CDR3 has 14 residues. The ends lost 5 bases at V and 1 base at J; junction bases unmatched: 3. The CDR3 DNA reads as TGTGCCAGCTCAGCAGACAGGGGGAACACTGAAGCTTTCTTT. As protein: CASSADRGNTEAFF.

This chain uses TRBV27 with TRBJ1-1; possible D gene TRBD1, 6 bases. CDR1 MNHEY and CDR2 SMNVEV come from the germline V gene (reference sequence). Trimming cost V 4 bases and J 0 bases, with 12 bases left between them. The CDR3 runs to 15 residues. The DNA of the CDR3 is TGTGCCAGCAGTTCCCAGGGGTTTCTGAACACTGAAGCTTTCTTT. Translating gives CASSSQGFLNTEAFF.

This rearrangement joins TRBV6-5 to TRBJ2-7; TRBD1 is a possible D gene (5 bases). The CDR3 totals 14 residues. From germline, CDR1 is MNHEY and CDR2 SVGAGI. The V gene lost 6 bases and the J gene lost 6 bases, with 18 bases spanning the gap. The CDR3, as DNA: TGTGCCAGCAGCTATCAGGGTGGTGTGATCGAGCAGTACTTC. Translated, it gives CASSYQGGVIEQYF.

This chain uses TRBV6-2 or TRBV6-3 with TRBJ2-3; the match to TRBD1 covers 11 bases. V shed 5 bases, J shed 2 bases, and the junction held 3 bases outside the gene matches. Looked up from germline, CDR1 is MNHEY and CDR2 is SVGEGT. The CDR3 sequence is 15 residues long. The CDR3 region is CASSGGQGATDTQYF. DNA for the CDR3: TGTGCCAGCAGTGGCGGACAGGGGGCCACAGATACGCAGTATTTT.

This chain uses TRBV4-2 with TRBJ1-1; a possible D gene is TRBD1 (5 bases). Germline assignment: CDR1 LGHNA and CDR2 YNFKEQ. V was trimmed by 0 bases and J by 5 bases, leaving 10 bases between them. This CDR3 region has 14 residues. CDR3 in amino acids: CASSQDGGSTEAFF. CDR3 in DNA: TGTGCCAGCAGCCAAGATGGGGGGAGTACTGAAGCTTTCTTT.

The V call is TRBV14, the J call TRBJ2-6; 11 positions match TRBD1. Germline CDR1 reads SGHDN; CDR2 reads FVKESK. The J segment lost 0 bases and the V segment lost 5 bases, leaving 6 bases of the junction unmatched. The CDR3 covers 18 residues. CDR3 in amino acids: CASSYGTGGASGANVLTF. CDR3 DNA sequence: TGTGCCAGCAGCTACGGGACAGGGGGTGCCTCTGGGGCCAACGTCCTGACTTTC.

J is TRBJ2-3 and V is TRBV13, with 11 bases lining up with TRBD2. There are 20 residues in the CDR3. Germline CDR1 and CDR2: PRHDT and FYEKMQ (reference sequence). The ends lost 5 bases at V and 0 bases at J; junction bases unmatched: 16. Here the CDR3 DNA reads TGTGCCAGCAGCGCTATAGCACTAGCGGGGGCCCAAACTAGCACAGATACGCAGTATTTT. Amino acid sequence: CASSAIALAGAQTSTDTQYF.

This rearrangement joins TRBV29-1 to TRBJ1-1; D may be TRBD1 (6 bases). The germline gives CDR1 SQVTM, CDR2 ANQGSEA. The length of the CDR3 is 13 residues. Trimming removed 7 bases at V and 10 bases at J, with 22 bases between. Here the CDR3 reads CSARTDGPPGAFF. DNA of the CDR3: TGCAGCGCACGGACAGACGGCCCCCCTGGAGCTTTCTTT.

The genes are TRBV19 and TRBJ1-6; TRBD1 matches at 7 bases. Germline V gives CDR1 LNHDA, CDR2 SQIVND (reference sequence). The CDR3 has 15 residues. The J segment lost 9 bases and the V segment lost 5 bases, leaving 10 bases of the junction unmatched. The CDR3, as DNA: TGTGCCAGTAGTCCCCGGACAGGAATGGGTTCACCCCTCCACTTT. Its protein is CASSPRTGMGSPLHF.

This chain joins TRBV2 and TRBJ2-7, with 9 bases lining up with TRBD1. Germline V gene data show CDR1 as SNHLY and CDR2 as FYNNEI. The trim removed 8 bases at V and 4 bases at J, leaving 6 bases unmatched. The CDR3 loop spans 13 amino acids. CDR3 residues: CASLRDREYEQYF. CDR3 DNA: TGTGCCAGCCTCCGGGACAGGGAGTACGAGCAGTACTTC.

This rearrangement joins TRBV28 to TRBJ2-2; 8 positions agree with TRBD2. J lost 5 bases, V lost 8 bases, and 4 bases had no gene match. Per germline, CDR1 MDHEN and CDR2 SYDVKM. The CDR3 is 13 residues long. This chain's CDR3 is CASVRGGTGELFF. CDR3 nucleotides: TGTGCCAGCGTACGGGGGGGTACCGGGGAGCTGTTTTTT.

V usage is TRBV2 and J usage is TRBJ2-7, with 9 bases lining up with TRBD1. CDR1 is SNHLY and CDR2 is FYNNEI in the germline V gene. The length of the CDR3 is 13 residues. J was trimmed by 3 bases and V by 6 bases; bases with no gene match: 3. The CDR3 spells CASSRDRVYEQYF. In DNA, the CDR3 is TGTGCCAGCAGCCGGGACAGGGTCTACGAGCAGTACTTC.

This clone was found once. The chain couples TRBV5-1 to TRBJ2-5; D gene uncertain. The V end was cut by 4 bases, the J end by 1 base, with 14 bases between. The CDR3 sequence is 15 residues long. Germline-derived CDR1 and CDR2 are SGHRS and YFSETQ. DNA of the CDR3: TGCGCCAGCAGCCCGGCGCTTGGGCTCCAAGAGACCCAGTACTTC. Its protein is CASSPALGLQETQYF. Drawing the rest from reference TRBV5-1 and TRBJ2-5, the complete variable domain is KAGVTQTPRYLIKTRGQQVTLSCSPISGHRSVSWYQQTPGQGLQFLFEYFSETQRNKGNFPGRFSGRQFSNSRSEMNVSTLELGDSALYLCASSPALGLQETQYFGPGTRLLVL.

The V gene is TRBV6-5, the J gene TRBJ2-3; no firm D call. The germline V gene has CDR1 MNHEY and CDR2 SVGAGI. V was clipped by 6 bases and J by 1 base, with 5 bases between them. The CDR3 length is 12 residues. The CDR3 nucleotides are TGTGCCAGCAGCCGAGGCACAGATACGCAGTATTTT. Its protein product is CASSRGTDTQYF.

This clone has more than one count but fewer than ten. The rearrangement uses TRBV10-2 and TRBJ2-1; 10 nucleotides align to TRBD2. CDR3 length: 17 residues. The V and J ends lost 6 bases and 6 bases, in that order; junction bases with no gene match: 14. The germline V gene encodes CDR1 WSHSY and CDR2 SAAADI. CDR3 bases: TGCGCCAGCAGAACTGGGACTAGCGTGTCTGGGGGCAATGAGCAGTTCTTC. This sequence encodes CASRTGTSVSGGNEQFF.